This is a list of T cell receptor beta chains from one sample in a study of tumor-infiltrating lymphocytes in primary liver carcinoma. A single record per CDR3 protein comes from TCRdb applying MiXCR to the multiplex PCR reads. The sample lists more than 100,000 distinct CDR3 sequences, 50% to 65% occurring once. Sequencing used liver tumor tissue from sampling region 1. Receptors originate from a woman aged 55-70 years with primary liver carcinoma and hepatitis B virus infection. CDR3s include the opening cysteine and the closing phenylalanine or tryptophan. The D gene is left open where the match is weak. The listing skips clone size in some rows; elsewhere it reads once, few, many or a size class.

j_call clone_size d_call v_call cdr3_length cdr3_aa cdr3_nt
TRBJ2-1 many TRBD2 TRBV5-6 16 CASSLRRLARANEQFF TGTGCCAGCAGCTTGCGTCGACTAGCGAGGGCGAATGAGCAGTTCTTC
TRBJ1-1 . . TRBV28 15 CASSRPGDRHTKAFF TGTGCCAGCAGCCGCCCCGGGGATCGGCACACTAAAGCTTTCTTT
TRBJ2-3 many TRBD2 TRBV6-1 16 CASSPALAGGRDTQYF TGTGCCAGCAGTCCGGCGTTAGCGGGAGGGAGGGATACGCAGTATTTT
TRBJ1-1 . TRBD1 TRBV5-4 13 CACRNQGALEAFF TGTGCCTGCAGAAATCAGGGGGCACTTGAAGCTTTCTTT
TRBJ1-2 once . TRBV4-1 17 CASSLEGRIPYSSGYTF TGCGCCAGCAGCCTCGAGGGGAGAATTCCGTATTCTAGTGGCTACACCTTC
TRBJ2-1 . TRBD1 TRBV11-3 15 CASSRRTGGRIDQFF TGTGCCAGCAGCCGAAGGACAGGGGGCAGGATTGACCAGTTCTTC
TRBJ2-1 few TRBD2 TRBV29-1 14 CSVGGAGGVREQFF TGCAGCGTTGGTGGAGCGGGAGGGGTGCGTGAGCAGTTCTTC
TRBJ2-4 . . TRBV2 16 CASRPGVMGAKNIQYF TGTGCCAGCAGGCCCGGGGTAATGGGGGCCAAAAACATTCAGTACTTC
TRBJ2-1 . . TRBV5-6 11 CAISLLYEQFF TGTGCCATCAGCCTGTTATACGAGCAGTTCTTC
TRBJ1-1 few . TRBV7-8 15 CASSFLGGANTEAFF TGTGCCAGCAGCTTTCTCGGAGGGGCTAACACTGAAGCTTTCTTT
TRBJ2-1 . . TRBV4-2 14 CASSQDRGERVTFF TGTGCCAGCAGCCAAGATAGGGGAGAAAGGGTTACGTTCTTC
TRBJ2-1 . . TRBV29-1 16 CSAEGTLAPEWNEQFF TGCAGCGCTGAGGGAACACTAGCTCCCGAATGGAACGAGCAGTTCTTC
TRBJ2-2 . . TRBV5-1 14 CASSKRVNTGELYF TGCGCCAGCAGCAAGCGGGTGAACACCGGGGAGCTGTATTTT
TRBJ2-7 . TRBD2 TRBV11-2 20 CASSTISRLAGGHKPYGQYF TGTGCCAGCAGCACCATTTCCCGACTAGCGGGAGGGCATAAACCCTACGGGCAGTACTTC
TRBJ2-7 . TRBD1 TRBV6-1 17 CASSSKVGTGTSYEQYF TGTGCCAGCAGTTCTAAAGTTGGGACAGGGACCTCGTACGAGCAGTACTTC
TRBJ2-5 . . TRBV5-1 12 CASGDSKRTQYF TGCGCCAGCGGAGACAGCAAGAGGACCCAGTACTTC
TRBJ2-7 many TRBD2 TRBV12-3/TRBV12-4 15 CASSGGTSAYYEQYF TGTGCCAGCAGTGGCGGGACTAGCGCCTACTACGAGCAGTACTTC
TRBJ2-1 . . TRBV11-1 15 CASNLGVGTYNEQFF TGTGCCAGCAATTTAGGGGTAGGCACGTACAATGAGCAGTTCTTC
TRBJ2-1 . . TRBV11-3 15 CASSLSFGSYNEQFF TGTGCCAGCAGCTTATCCTTCGGCTCCTACAATGAGCAGTTCTTC
TRBJ1-1 medium-sized . TRBV11-2 12 CASGDLNTEAFF TGTGCCAGCGGAGATCTGAACACTGAAGCTTTCTTT
TRBJ1-2 many . TRBV4-1 13 CASSAGEEYGYTF TGCGCCAGCAGCGCAGGGGAGGAGTATGGCTACACCTTC
TRBJ1-1 . . TRBV29-1 13 CSTDQGMKTEAFF TGCAGCACGGACCAGGGCATGAAGACTGAAGCTTTCTTT
TRBJ2-1 . . TRBV7-9 12 CASSIANGEQFF TGTGCCAGCAGCATAGCAAACGGTGAGCAGTTCTTC
TRBJ1-2 . . TRBV24-1 13 CATSDHLAYGYTF TGTGCCACCAGTGACCATCTAGCTTACGGCTACACCTTC
TRBJ2-1 many . TRBV4-1 15 CASSQELARVGEQFF TGCGCCAGCAGCCAAGAGCTAGCGCGAGTCGGTGAGCAGTTCTTC
TRBJ2-1 once TRBD2 TRBV7-6 16 CASGRAGTSGDSEQFF TGTGCCAGCGGCCGTGCGGGGACTAGCGGTGACAGTGAGCAGTTCTTC
TRBJ2-7 . . TRBV11-3 16 CASSPNRGLSDYGQYF TGTGCCAGCAGCCCGAACCGGGGCTTATCTGATTACGGACAGTACTTC
TRBJ2-1 . . TRBV12-3/TRBV12-4 11 CAGSKVNDQFF TGTGCCGGCTCGAAAGTTAATGATCAGTTCTTC
TRBJ1-3 . . TRBV5-1 16 CASARGKSPAGNTIYF TGCGCCAGCGCGAGGGGGAAAAGCCCAGCTGGAAACACCATATATTTT
TRBJ2-2 . TRBD2 TRBV11-2 16 CASGFRLAGDAGELLF TGTGCCAGCGGCTTCCGATTAGCGGGAGATGCGGGGGAGTTGCTTTTT
TRBJ1-5 . TRBD1 TRBV20-1 14 CSASSPRGLQPQHF TGCAGTGCTAGTTCCCCCAGGGGGCTACAGCCCCAGCATTTT
TRBJ2-1 . . TRBV11-1 13 CASSSRTASEQFF TGTGCCAGCAGCTCAAGGACAGCCAGTGAGCAGTTCTTC
TRBJ2-1 . TRBD2 TRBV7-9 18 CASRHLLAGGPKLNEQFF TGTGCCAGCAGACACTTACTAGCGGGAGGGCCGAAGTTGAATGAGCAGTTCTTC
TRBJ2-7 . . TRBV28 14 CATTPARQYYEQYF TGTGCCACCACGCCTGCGCGCCAGTACTACGAGCAGTACTTC
TRBJ2-1 . TRBD2 TRBV4-1 19 CVSSQGGTSGRAEYNEQFF TGCGTCAGCAGCCAAGGAGGGACTAGCGGGAGGGCGGAGTACAATGAGCAGTTCTTC
TRBJ2-3 many . TRBV6-2/TRBV6-3 14 CASSSGTSTDTQYF TGTGCCAGCAGTTCCGGGACTAGCACAGATACGCAGTATTTT
TRBJ2-1 . TRBD2 TRBV11-2 18 CASSFGLVGGRVMNEQFF TGTGCCAGCAGCTTTGGACTAGTGGGAGGGCGAGTCATGAATGAGCAGTTCTTC
TRBJ1-4 many . TRBV10-3 12 CAISEVGEKLFF TGTGCCATCAGTGAAGTTGGTGAAAAACTGTTTTTT
TRBJ2-3 . TRBD1 TRBV29-1 12 CSVRDSIDTQYF TGCAGCGTGAGGGACAGCATAGATACGCAGTATTTT
TRBJ2-7 . TRBD2 TRBV7-9 16 CASSDLTSGRVDEQYF TGTGCCAGCAGCGACCTGACTAGCGGGAGGGTCGACGAGCAGTACTTC
TRBJ2-3 . . TRBV29-1 12 CSGDPSTDTQFF TGCAGCGGCGACCCTAGCACGGATACGCAGTTTTTT
TRBJ2-1 . . TRBV28 18 CASTKHPRGGTIYNEQFF TGTGCCAGCACGAAACACCCTCGGGGCGGGACGATTTACAATGAGCAGTTCTTC
TRBJ1-4 . . TRBV4-2 15 CDSIQQGRANEKLFF TGTGACAGCATCCAACAGGGTCGGGCTAATGAAAAACTGTTTTTT
TRBJ2-3 . . TRBV12-3/TRBV12-4 15 CANGLRAGNTDTQYF TGTGCCAACGGCCTAAGGGCCGGGAACACAGATACGCAGTATTTT
TRBJ1-5 . . TRBV7-8 14 CASSAQVSNQPQHF TGTGCCAGCAGCGCGCAGGTGAGCAATCAGCCCCAGCATTTT
TRBJ2-2 many . TRBV5-4 15 CASSLGLDNTGELFF TGTGCCAGCAGCTTGGGACTAGACAACACCGGGGAGCTGTTTTTT
TRBJ2-1 . . TRBV11-2 15 CASSLLGLWDNEHFF TGCGCCAGCAGCTTGCTGGGATTATGGGACAATGAGCACTTCTTC
TRBJ2-1 many TRBD2 TRBV11-2 16 CASSLFSGLGYNEQFF TGTGCCAGCAGCTTATTTTCGGGACTAGGGTACAATGAGCAGTTCTTC
TRBJ2-1 many TRBD1 TRBV11-1 15 CASSFTGGGVSKEFF TGTGCCAGCAGCTTTACAGGGGGCGGTGTCTCAAAGGAGTTCTTC
TRBJ2-7 . TRBD1 TRBV5-1 13 CASSRQGTYELYF TGCGCCAGCAGCCGACAGGGTACCTACGAGCTGTACTTC
TRBJ1-3 . . TRBV4-2 12 CANSQVSDTIYF TGTGCCAACAGCCAAGTTTCGGACACCATATATTTT
TRBJ2-1 . . TRBV6-5 13 CAGSRSWYNEQFF TGTGCCGGCAGCCGAAGCTGGTACAATGAGCAGTTCTTC
TRBJ1-6 many . TRBV9 12 CASSVDNSPLHF TGTGCCAGCAGCGTCGATAATTCACCCCTCCACTTT
TRBJ2-1 . . TRBV11-2 13 CASSLSSEAEQFF TGTGCCAGCAGCTTGTCTAGCGAGGCAGAGCAGTTCTTC
TRBJ2-1 . . TRBV11-3 12 CASRSGANERFF TGTGCCAGCAGATCGGGGGCGAATGAGCGGTTCTTC
TRBJ2-1 . . TRBV2 11 CASTPDNEQFF TGTGCCAGCACCCCGGACAATGAGCAGTTCTTC
TRBJ1-2 many . TRBV12-3/TRBV12-4 13 CASSPLQGYGYTF TGTGCCAGCAGTCCGCTACAGGGCTATGGCTACACCTTC
TRBJ2-1 few TRBD2 TRBV5-1 16 CASSPGLAASLDEQFF TGCGCCAGCAGCCCGGGACTAGCGGCTTCCTTGGATGAGCAGTTCTTC
TRBJ2-1 once . TRBV19 13 CASSIRARNEQFF TGTGCCAGTAGTATTCGGGCCCGCAATGAGCAGTTCTTC